This T cell receptor (beta chain) was sequenced during a study of CD8 T cells in Susac syndrome. From blood CD8+ and CD4+ T cells, TCR beta sequences were generated. Between the trimmed V and J ends, which lost 3 bases and 8 bases, there was a span of 16 bases. Germline loops: CDR1 MDHEN, CDR2 SYDVKM. The CDR3 extends over 14 amino acids. With random hexamers, reverse transcription was performed on about 0.5 to 1 ug of RNA. Amplification of TCR beta CDR3 across 54 Vbeta and 13 Jbeta was performed with immunoSEQ multiplex PCR. TCRdb reprocessed the immunoSEQ multiplex PCR reads with MiXCR, giving one entry per CDR3 protein. The table shows 100,000 or so distinct CDR3 sequences, with 80% to 95% occurring only once.

This TCR came from a human donor in good health. This chain links TRBV28 with TRBJ1-1; possibly TRBD1 for D (5 bases). The sequenced sample consisted of CD8+ T cells from PBMCs. The CDR3 loop reads CASSLNGARGEAFF. CDR3 coding DNA: TGTGCCAGCAGTTTGAATGGGGCACGGGGGGAAGCTTTCTTT.